The sequence of this T cell receptor (beta chain) was determined in a study of vaccination effects on CD4 cells after COVID-19 (dated by TCRdb to between 2021 and 2023). Broadly, across the study: Across the study, the median time from the second dose to post-vaccine sampling was 72 days (range 14 to 241). In both COVID-19 convalescent patients and infection-naive vaccine recipients, the study compared SARS-CoV-2 spike-specific CD4+ TCR repertoires from before mRNA vaccination with those from after it. A total of some eleven COVID-19 convalescent patients and several SARS-CoV-2-naive healthy vaccine recipients were included in the full study. The Oncomine TCR Beta short-read assay on an Illumina iSeq 100 was used to sequence cultures from other donors in the study. General findings and caveats noted by the study authors: Among healthy vaccine recipients, nearly all vaccine-induced clones were SARS-CoV-2 mono-reactive, and just 1 of 255 was cross-reactive with common cold coronaviruses. Both infection-induced and vaccine-induced clones contracted markedly at late post-vaccination timepoints, which is consistent with waning T cell responses. The study was limited by a small number of convalescent patients, and early post-infection timepoints were lacking.

The CDR3 goes from the cysteine to the phenylalanine over 14 residues. Only the CDR3 portion is preserved as DNA: 42 bases, with reading frame beginning at the first base. CDR1 and CDR2 are drawn from the germline V gene: WSHSY, SAAADI. V was cut back by 5 bases and J by 2 bases, leaving a gap of 12 bases between them. In the ViraFEST assay, PBMC were stimulated with viral peptide pools, and antigen-specific CD4+ T cell clonotypes were then identified by expansion using TCR sequencing. After around ten days of culture, CD4+ T cells were isolated with the EasySep CD4+ T cell isolation kit. Each participant got two doses of an mRNA SARS-CoV-2 vaccine, either BNT162b2 or mRNA-1273. Healthy vaccine recipients had no prior SARS-CoV-2 infection, confirmed by negative nucleocapsid antibodies before and after vaccination. Each well held two million PBMC cultured in IMDM containing roughly 5% human AB serum, roughly 9.6 IU/ml IL-2 and gentamicin, along with approximately 10 ug/ml peptides. Half of the culture medium was replaced with fresh IL-2-containing medium on days 3 and 7. Unless noted otherwise, every peptide stimulation condition was cultured in triplicate wells. PBMC were separated from whole blood using Ficoll-Paque Plus gradient centrifugation and were then either cryopreserved at -140C or used fresh. Overlapping peptide pools spanned the spike proteins of SARS-CoV-2 and the common cold coronaviruses HCoV-NL63, HCoV-OC43 and HCoV-229E. Genomic DNA was extracted from cultured CD4+ T cells with the QIAamp micro DNA kit.

The method was the immunoSEQ multiplex PCR assay. DNA from the CD4+ T cells that had been cultured and isolated underwent TCR beta CDR3 sequencing. The published analysis was carried out like this. Non-productive TCR sequences were discarded, and reads were trimmed to the CDR3 region, with only CDR3s of 7 or more amino acids retained. Antigen-specific clonotypes were identified with the MANAFEST web app by comparing expansion in peptide wells against reference cultures. For clones to be considered positive, expansion at FDR<0.05 versus reference and all other wells, an odds ratio above 5, and a frequency above 0.1% in two replicate wells were required. A clonotype was defined as cross-reactive if the clonotype was significantly expanded both in SARS-CoV-2 spike wells and in at least one common cold coronavirus spike condition. Levenshtein distance calculated with the stringdist R package was used to assess CDR3 similarity, and unrooted trees were constructed with ape in R 3.6.1. Drawn from immuneACCESS, this table holds only the in-frame rearrangements with V and J called that TCRdb kept. Clones are partly lost; checked studies trace under half to an unresolved V gene and leave the rest unexplained. The V and J calls and the clone size are those of that table, but D and trimming were determined from the DNA. The sample table shows 65,000 to 75,000 clones, and around two thirds are seen once. The ten largest clones capture less than 2% of the sample.

Comments on this clone: Its antigen is still unknown. Base-call qualities are not available, and no considerably larger clone is one nucleotide away.

This TCR derives from a human donor who received a COVID-19 vaccine. The sample here was CD4+ T cells from PBMCs cultured with HCoV-229E spike peptides, taken after COVID-19 vaccination. The cell subset or site label, as the study defines it: HCoV-229E spike overlapping peptide pool stimulation. This receptor chain uses TRBV10-2 and TRBJ1-2, with no confident D gene call. The CDR3 has the sequence CASSPQITNYGYTF. The nucleotide sequence reads as follows: TGCGCCAGCAGTCCCCAGATTACGAACTATGGCTACACCTTC.